Each of the 11 T cell receptor beta chains below was sequenced from the same sample in a study of T cell repertoires in cytomegalovirus infection. TCRdb reprocessed the reads with MiXCR, giving one entry per CDR3 protein. The sample holds about 83,000 distinct CDR3 sequences, roughly 25% seen once. No antigen has been identified for these receptors. The sample here was CD8+ T cells from cultured PBMCs, taken from culture after CMV antigen stimulation. These receptor sequences come from a human donor in good health (CMV status not recorded). Some clones in this sample may be carry-over from other donors' samples.

The V gene is TRBV2, the J gene TRBJ2-7; 12 bases line up with TRBD1. V lost 6 bases to trimming and J lost 5 bases; unmatched junction nucleotides: 11. CDR1 SNHLY and CDR2 FYNNEI come from the germline V gene. The CDR3 has 16 residues. CDR3 protein: CASSAIGTGGADEQYF. CDR3 DNA sequence: TGTGCCAGCAGCGCTATCGGGACAGGGGGCGCCGACGAGCAGTACTTC.

This clonotype occurred a few times. The J gene is TRBJ2-1, the V gene TRBV2; the D call may be TRBD1 or TRBD2 (5 bases each). V was pared by 8 bases and J by 0 bases, with 11 bases between. In germline, CDR1 is SNHLY, CDR2 FYNNEI. The length of the CDR3 is 14 residues. In DNA, the CDR3 is TGTGCCAGCCGGAAGGGGAGCTCCTACAATGAGCAGTTCTTC. Its translation is CASRKGSSYNEQFF.

This clonotype was counted between two and nine times. This rearrangement joins TRBV28 to TRBJ2-5, with D possibly being TRBD1 (5 bases). Trimming pared 1 base from V and 2 bases from J, leaving 11 bases between. CDR1 is MDHEN and CDR2 is SYDVKM in the germline V gene. The CDR3 spans 15 residues. In DNA, the CDR3 is TGTGCCAGCAGTTTATCTTGGACAAATCAAGAGACCCAGTACTTC. Translating it yields CASSLSWTNQETQYF.

This clonotype was counted between two and nine times. V gene TRBV20-1 combines with J gene TRBJ1-1, with TRBD1 identical over 7 bases. The CDR3 has 13 residues. Germline V lookup: CDR1 DFQATT, CDR2 SNEGSKA (reference sequence). The V segment lost 0 bases and the J segment 11 bases; nucleotides outside the gene matches: 9. This CDR3 is CSAREGTAVEAFF. CDR3 in DNA: TGCAGTGCTAGAGAAGGGACAGCCGTTGAGGCTTTCTTT.

This clonotype was seen more than once but under ten times. CDR3 in DNA: TGTGCCAGCCGGCCCCTAGCGGGAGGGCCGTTGGAGCAGTACTTC. It codes for CASRPLAGGPLEQYF. This chain joins TRBV27 and TRBJ2-7; 12 bases line up with TRBD2. Trimming at V came to 8 bases and at J to 7 bases, leaving 12 bases not matched to a gene. This CDR3 region has 15 residues. Germline V gene data show CDR1 as MNHEY and CDR2 as SMNVEV (reference sequence).

In this sample, this clonotype turned up many times. This chain links TRBV7-2 with TRBJ2-3; D is ambiguous. The CDR3 runs 16 residues. V lost 1 base and J lost 0, with 11 bases in between. Germline CDR1 reads SGHTA; CDR2 reads FQGNSA. In nucleotides, the CDR3 is TGTGCCAGCAGCTTAGGGTCACCCCTTAGCACAGATACGCAGTATTTT. This codes for CASSLGSPLSTDTQYF. Drawing the rest from reference TRBV7-2 and TRBJ2-3, the complete variable domain is GAGVSQSPSNKVTEKGKDVELRCDPISGHTALYWYRQSLGQGLEFLIYFQGNSAPDKSGLPSDRFSAERTGGSVSTLTIQRTQQEDSAVYLCASSLGSPLSTDTQYFGPGTRLTVL.

This clonotype appeared a few times. The chain links TRBV7-8 to TRBJ2-2; 8 positions match TRBD2. The CDR3 is made up of 16 amino acids. Unmatched junction bases numbered 4, after V lost 1 base and J lost 3 bases. Germline V gives CDR1 SGHVS, CDR2 FQNEAQ. CDR3 protein: CASSLGLALDTGELFF. CDR3 DNA sequence: TGTGCCAGCAGCTTAGGACTAGCGCTAGACACCGGGGAGCTGTTTTTT.

The CDR3 loop is CASSPSSGGTNSYEQYF. The CDR3 DNA reads as TGTGCCAGCTCACCCTCTAGCGGGGGGACCAACTCCTACGAGCAGTACTTC. This chain connects TRBV18 to TRBJ2-7; the match to TRBD2 covers 11 bases. J was trimmed by 0 bases and V by 3 bases; bases with no gene match: 7. The germline V gene encodes CDR1 KGHSH and CDR2 LQKENI. There are 17 residues in the CDR3.

This clonotype was detected only once. The chain links TRBV27 to TRBJ1-5; perhaps TRBD1 as D (6 bases). From germline, CDR1 is MNHEY and CDR2 SMNVEV (reference sequence). V dropped 5 bases and J dropped 4 bases, with 15 bases sitting between them. The CDR3 is 15 residues long. In nucleotides, the CDR3 is TGTGCCAGCAGTCCCGCAGGACAGACAAATCAGCCCCAGCATTTT. This codes for CASSPAGQTNQPQHF.

The chain carries TRBV29-1 and TRBJ2-1, with D tentatively TRBD2 (5 bases). Germline V gives CDR1 SQVTM, CDR2 ANQGSEA. V lost 5 bases and J lost 10, with 9 bases in between. CDR3 length: 10 residues. DNA for the CDR3: TGCAGCGTTCTTGGCGGGGAGCAGTTCTTC. Its translation is CSVLGGEQFF.

Note on this clonotype: This could be a read error, since a much larger clone is one nucleotide away. The chain has TRBV19 and TRBJ1-1; TRBD1 is a possible D gene (5 bases). CDR3 length: 15 amino acids. The germline V and J ends were trimmed by 5 bases and 4 bases, with 17 bases remaining between them. CDR1 and CDR2 from the germline V gene are LNHDA and SQIVND (reference sequence). The chain's CDR3 is CASSWDLGDSTEAFF. CDR3 coding DNA: TGTGCCAGTAGTTGGGACCTGGGGGATAGCACTGAAGCTTTCTTT.